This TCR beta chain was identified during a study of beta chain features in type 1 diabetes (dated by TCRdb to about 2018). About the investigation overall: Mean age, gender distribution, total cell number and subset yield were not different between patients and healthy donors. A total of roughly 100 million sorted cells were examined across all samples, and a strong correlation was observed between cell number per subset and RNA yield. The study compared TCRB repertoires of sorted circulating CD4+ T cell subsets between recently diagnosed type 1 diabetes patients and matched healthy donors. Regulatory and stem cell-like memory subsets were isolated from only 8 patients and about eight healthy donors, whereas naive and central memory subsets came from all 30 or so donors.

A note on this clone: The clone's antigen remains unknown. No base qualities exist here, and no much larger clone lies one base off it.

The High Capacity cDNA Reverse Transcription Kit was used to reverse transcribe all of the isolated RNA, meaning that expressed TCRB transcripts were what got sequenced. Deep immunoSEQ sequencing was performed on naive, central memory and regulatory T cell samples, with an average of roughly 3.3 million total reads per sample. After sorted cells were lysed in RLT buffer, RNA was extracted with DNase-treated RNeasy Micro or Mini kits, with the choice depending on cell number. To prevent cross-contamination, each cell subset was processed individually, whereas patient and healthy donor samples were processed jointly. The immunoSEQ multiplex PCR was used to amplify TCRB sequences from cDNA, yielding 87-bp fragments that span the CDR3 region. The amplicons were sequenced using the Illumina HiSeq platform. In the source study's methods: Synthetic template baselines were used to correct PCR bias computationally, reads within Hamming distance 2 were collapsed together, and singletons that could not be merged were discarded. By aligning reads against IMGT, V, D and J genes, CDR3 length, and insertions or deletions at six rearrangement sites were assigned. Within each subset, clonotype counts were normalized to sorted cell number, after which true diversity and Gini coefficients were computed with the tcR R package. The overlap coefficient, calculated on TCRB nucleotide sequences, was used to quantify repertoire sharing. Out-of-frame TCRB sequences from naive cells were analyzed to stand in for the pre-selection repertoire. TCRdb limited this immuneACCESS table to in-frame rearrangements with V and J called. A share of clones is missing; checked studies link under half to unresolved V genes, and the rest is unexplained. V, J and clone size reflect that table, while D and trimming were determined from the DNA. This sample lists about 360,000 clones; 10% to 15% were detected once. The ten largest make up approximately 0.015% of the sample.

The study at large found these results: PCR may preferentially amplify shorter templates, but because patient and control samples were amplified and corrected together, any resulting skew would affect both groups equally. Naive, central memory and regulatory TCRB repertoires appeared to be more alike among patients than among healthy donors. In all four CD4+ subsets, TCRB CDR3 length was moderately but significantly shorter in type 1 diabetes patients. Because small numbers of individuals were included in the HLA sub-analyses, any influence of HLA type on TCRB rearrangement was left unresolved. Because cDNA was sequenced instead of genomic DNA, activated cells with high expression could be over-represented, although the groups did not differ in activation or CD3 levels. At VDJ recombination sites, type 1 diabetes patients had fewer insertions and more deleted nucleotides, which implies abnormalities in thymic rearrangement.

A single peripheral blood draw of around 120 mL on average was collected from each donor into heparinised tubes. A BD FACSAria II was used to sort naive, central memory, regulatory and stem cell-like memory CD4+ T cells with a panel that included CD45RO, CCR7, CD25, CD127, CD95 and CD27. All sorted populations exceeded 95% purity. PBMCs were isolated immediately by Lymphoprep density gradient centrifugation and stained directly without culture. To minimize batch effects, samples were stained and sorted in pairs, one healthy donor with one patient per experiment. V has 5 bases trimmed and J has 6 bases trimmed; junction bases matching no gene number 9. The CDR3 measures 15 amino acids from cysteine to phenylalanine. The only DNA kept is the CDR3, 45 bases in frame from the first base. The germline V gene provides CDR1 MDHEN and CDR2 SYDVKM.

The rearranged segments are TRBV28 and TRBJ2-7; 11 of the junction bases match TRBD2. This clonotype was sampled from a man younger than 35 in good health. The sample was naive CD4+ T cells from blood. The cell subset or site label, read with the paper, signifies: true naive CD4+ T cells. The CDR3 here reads CASSVPGLADPEQYF. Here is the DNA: TGTGCCAGCAGTGTTCCGGGACTAGCGGATCCCGAGCAGTACTTC.